A single sample is the source of the 2 T cell receptor beta chains below, sequenced in a study of CD8+CD57+ T cells in acquired aplastic anemia. TCR beta VDJ combinations and CDR3 sequences were profiled from genomic DNA. TCRdb reanalysed the reads using MiXCR and keeps one entry per CDR3 protein. The profile shows around 180,000 distinct CDR3 sequences, 48% of them singletons. The authors sequenced patients whose flow cytometry had shown CD8+CD57+ cell expansion. The sequenced sample was sorted CD4+, CD8+, or CD8+CD57+ T cells (not recorded which) from PBMCs. The origin of the receptors is a human donor with aplastic anemia.

The table lists this clonotype with a few counts. This chain connects TRBV25-1 to TRBJ1-4, with a weak D call TRBD1 (5 bases). With 6 bases removed from V and 8 bases from J, the gap between germline ends came to 10 bases. This CDR3 region has 12 residues. Per germline, CDR1 MGHDK and CDR2 SYGVNS. CDR3 DNA: TGTGCCAGCAGGGGGGATGGAGAAAAACTGTTTTTT. Its translation is CASRGDGEKLFF.

This clonotype was detected many times. The chain uses TRBV2 and TRBJ2-3; 10 positions match TRBD2. The V and J ends lost 7 bases and 9 bases, in that order; junction bases with no gene match: 16. This CDR3 has 16 amino acids. Germline values: CDR1 SNHLY, CDR2 FYNNEI. The CDR3 nucleotides are TGTGCCAGCACCCCGGGGAGCGGGGGGGGATCTGGAACGCAGTATTTT. This codes for CASTPGSGGGSGTQYF.